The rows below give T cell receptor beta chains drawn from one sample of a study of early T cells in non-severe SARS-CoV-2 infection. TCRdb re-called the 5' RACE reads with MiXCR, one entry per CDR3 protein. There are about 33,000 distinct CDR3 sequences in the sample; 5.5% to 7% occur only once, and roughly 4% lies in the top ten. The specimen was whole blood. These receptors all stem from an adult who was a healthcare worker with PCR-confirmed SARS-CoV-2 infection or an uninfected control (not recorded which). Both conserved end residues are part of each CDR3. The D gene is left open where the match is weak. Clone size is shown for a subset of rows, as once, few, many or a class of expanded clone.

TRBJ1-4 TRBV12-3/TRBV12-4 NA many CASRDFGGSNEKLFF TGTGCCAGCAGGGATTTTGGGGGAAGCAATGAAAAACTGTTTTTT
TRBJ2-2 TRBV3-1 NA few CASSQDVLNTGELFF TGTGCCAGCAGCCAAGACGTGCTAAACACCGGGGAGCTGTTTTTT
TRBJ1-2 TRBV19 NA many CASKQERGYGYTF TGTGCCAGTAAACAGGAACGAGGCTATGGCTACACCTTC
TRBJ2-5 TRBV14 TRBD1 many CASSQTQGALRQETQYF TGTGCCAGCAGCCAAACACAGGGGGCACTTCGACAAGAGACCCAGTACTTC
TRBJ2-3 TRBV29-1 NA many CSVGVKGPTDTQYF TGCAGCGTTGGTGTAAAGGGTCCCACAGATACGCAGTATTTT
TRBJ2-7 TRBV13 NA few CASSLRLTPHEQYF TGTGCCAGCAGCTTACGATTGACCCCACACGAGCAGTACTTC
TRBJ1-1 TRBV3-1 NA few CASSQAPVGTEAFF TGTGCCAGCAGCCAAGCTCCGGTTGGAACTGAAGCTTTCTTT
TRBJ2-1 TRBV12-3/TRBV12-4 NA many CANASPGDYNEQFF TGTGCCAACGCCAGCCCAGGGGACTACAATGAGCAGTTCTTC
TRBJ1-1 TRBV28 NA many CASRRVGTEAFF TGTGCCAGCAGACGCGTGGGCACTGAAGCTTTCTTT
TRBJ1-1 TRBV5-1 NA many CASMLSLGGSGEAFF TGCGCCAGCATGCTGTCGCTTGGTGGCTCCGGTGAAGCTTTCTTT
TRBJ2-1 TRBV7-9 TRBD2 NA CASSFLRDLGWLAGGNEQFF TGTGCCAGCAGCTTTCTCCGTGATCTTGGGTGGCTAGCGGGAGGCAATGAGCAGTTCTTC
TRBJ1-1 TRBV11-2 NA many CASSFYAGTPNTEAFF TGTGCCAGCAGCTTCTACGCCGGGACACCGAACACTGAAGCTTTCTTT
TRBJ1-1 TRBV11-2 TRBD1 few CASSLAFLGQDAEAFF TGTGCCAGCAGCTTAGCCTTCTTGGGACAGGACGCTGAAGCTTTCTTT
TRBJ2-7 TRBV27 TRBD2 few CASSLSRGRAGSYEQYF TGTGCCAGCAGTTTATCTCGCGGGAGGGCCGGGTCCTACGAGCAGTACTTC
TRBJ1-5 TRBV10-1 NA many CARGTSRNSNQPQHF TGCGCCAGGGGGACATCGCGAAATAGCAATCAGCCCCAGCATTTT
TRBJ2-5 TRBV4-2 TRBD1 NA CASSPSGTGAVQETQYF TGTGCCAGCAGCCCCAGCGGGACAGGGGCTGTTCAAGAGACCCAGTACTTC
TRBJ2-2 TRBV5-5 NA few CASSLVAGSTGELFF TGTGCCAGCAGCTTGGTGGCAGGGAGCACCGGGGAGCTGTTTTTT
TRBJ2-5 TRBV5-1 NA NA CASSFSGYQETQYF TGCGCCAGCAGCTTCAGTGGATACCAAGAGACCCAGTACTTC
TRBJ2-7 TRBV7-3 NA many CASSLGAGEPYEQYF TGTGCCAGCAGCTTAGGGGCAGGGGAACCCTACGAGCAGTACTTC
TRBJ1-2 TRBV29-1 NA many CSVEPVHYGYTF TGCAGCGTTGAACCCGTGCACTATGGCTACACCTTC
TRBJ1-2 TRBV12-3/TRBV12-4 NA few CASRLQPPPHYGYTF TGTGCCAGCAGGTTACAGCCTCCACCCCACTATGGCTACACCTTC
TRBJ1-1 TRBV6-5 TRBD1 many CASSLTGLNTEAFF TGTGCCAGCAGCCTGACAGGGTTGAACACTGAAGCTTTCTTT
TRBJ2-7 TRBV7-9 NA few CASSLVGQSYEQYF TGTGCCAGCAGCTTAGTGGGGCAGAGCTACGAGCAGTACTTC
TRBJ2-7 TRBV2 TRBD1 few CASRTGAYEQYF TGTGCCAGCAGGACAGGGGCCTACGAGCAGTACTTC
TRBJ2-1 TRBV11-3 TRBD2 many CASSQGTSGIGYNEQFF TGTGCCAGCAGCCAGGGGACTAGCGGGATAGGCTACAATGAGCAGTTCTTC
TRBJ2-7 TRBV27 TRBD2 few CASRPLAGPYEQYF TGTGCCAGCAGGCCGCTAGCGGGCCCATACGAGCAGTACTTC
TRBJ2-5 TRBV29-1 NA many CSVVGGIWETQYF TGCAGCGTTGTGGGGGGAATTTGGGAGACCCAGTACTTC
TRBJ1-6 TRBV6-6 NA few CASSYIKGASSPLHF TGTGCCAGCAGTTATATCAAGGGAGCCTCTTCACCCCTCCACTTT
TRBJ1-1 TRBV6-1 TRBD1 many CASSERDRLRAFF TGTGCCAGCAGTGAAAGGGACAGACTACGGGCTTTCTTT